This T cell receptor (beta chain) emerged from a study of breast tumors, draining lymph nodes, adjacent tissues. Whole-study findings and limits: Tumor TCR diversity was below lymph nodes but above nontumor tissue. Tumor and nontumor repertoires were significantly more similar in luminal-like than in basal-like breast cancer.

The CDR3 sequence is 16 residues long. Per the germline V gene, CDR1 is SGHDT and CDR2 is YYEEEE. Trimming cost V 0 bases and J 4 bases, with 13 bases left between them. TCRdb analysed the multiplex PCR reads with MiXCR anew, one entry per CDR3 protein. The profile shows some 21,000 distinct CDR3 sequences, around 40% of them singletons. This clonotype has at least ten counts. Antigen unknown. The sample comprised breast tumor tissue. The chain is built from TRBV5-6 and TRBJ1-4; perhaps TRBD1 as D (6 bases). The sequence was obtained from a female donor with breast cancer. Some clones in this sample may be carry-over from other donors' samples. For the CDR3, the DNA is TGTGCCAGCAGCTTGGTCCTGGGGGGCAATAATGAAAAACTGTTTTTT. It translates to CASSLVLGGNNEKLFF.